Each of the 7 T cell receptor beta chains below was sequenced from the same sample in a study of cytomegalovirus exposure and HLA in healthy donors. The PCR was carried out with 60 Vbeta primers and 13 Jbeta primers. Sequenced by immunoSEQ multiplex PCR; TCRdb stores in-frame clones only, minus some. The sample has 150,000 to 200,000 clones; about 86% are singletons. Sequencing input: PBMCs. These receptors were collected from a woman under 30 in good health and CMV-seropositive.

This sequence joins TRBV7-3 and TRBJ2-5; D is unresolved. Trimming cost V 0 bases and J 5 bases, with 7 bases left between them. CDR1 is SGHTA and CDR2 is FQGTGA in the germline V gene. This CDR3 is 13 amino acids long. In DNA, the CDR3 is TGTGCCAGCAGCTTAACGTATCCCGAGACCCAGTACTTC. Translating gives CASSLTYPETQYF. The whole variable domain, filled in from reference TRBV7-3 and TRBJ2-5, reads GAGVSQTPSNKVTEKGKYVELRCDPISGHTALYWYRQSLGQGPEFLIYFQGTGAADDSGLPNDRFFAVRPEGSVSTLKIQRTERGDSAVYLCASSLTYPETQYFGPGTRLLVL.

CDR3 in DNA: TGTGCCAGCAGCGTAGAGGACAGCATCACCGGGGAGCTGTTTTTT. This gives the protein CASSVEDSITGELFF. The J gene is TRBJ2-2, the V gene TRBV9, with a possible D match to TRBD1 (6 bases). The CDR3 is made up of 15 amino acids. The V gene's germline CDR1 is SGDLS and CDR2 YYNGEE. V gave up 0 bases and J gave up 4 bases, with 10 bases separating them.

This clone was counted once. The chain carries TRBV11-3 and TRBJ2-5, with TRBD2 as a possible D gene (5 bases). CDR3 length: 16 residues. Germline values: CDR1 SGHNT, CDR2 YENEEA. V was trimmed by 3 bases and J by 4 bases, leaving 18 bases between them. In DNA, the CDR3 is TGTGCCAGCAGCTTTAGGAGGAACAGCTGTGTAGAGACCCAGTACTTC. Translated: CASSFRRNSCVETQYF.

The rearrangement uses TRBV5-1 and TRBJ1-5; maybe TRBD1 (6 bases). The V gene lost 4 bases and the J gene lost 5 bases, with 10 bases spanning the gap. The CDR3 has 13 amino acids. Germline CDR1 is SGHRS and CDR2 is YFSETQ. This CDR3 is CASSKDSDQPQHF. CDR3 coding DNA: TGCGCCAGCAGCAAGGACAGTGATCAGCCCCAGCATTTT.

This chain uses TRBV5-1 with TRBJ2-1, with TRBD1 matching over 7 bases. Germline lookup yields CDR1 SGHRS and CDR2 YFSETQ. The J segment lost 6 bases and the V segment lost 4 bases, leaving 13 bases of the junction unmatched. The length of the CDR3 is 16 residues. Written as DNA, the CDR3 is TGCGCCAGCAGCCCATATCGTGAGGGGGCGGGCAATGAGCAGTTCTTC. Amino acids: CASSPYREGAGNEQFF.

CDR3 region: CASSPNRDEQYF. In DNA form, the CDR3 reads TGTGCCAGCAGCCCAAACAGGGACGAGCAGTACTTC. This sequence joins TRBV11-1 and TRBJ2-7; tentatively, D is TRBD1 (6 bases). CDR1 and CDR2 from the germline V gene are SGHAT and FQDESV (reference sequence). Trimming shortened V by 5 bases and J by 5 bases, and 10 bases separated the two germline ends. The CDR3 extends over 12 amino acids.

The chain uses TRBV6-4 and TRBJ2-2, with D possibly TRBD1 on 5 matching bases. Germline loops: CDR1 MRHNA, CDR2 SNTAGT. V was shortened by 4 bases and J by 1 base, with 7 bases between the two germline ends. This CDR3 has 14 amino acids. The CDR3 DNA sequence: TGTGCCAGCAGTGCTCAGGGGAACACCGGGGAGCTGTTTTTT. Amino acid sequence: CASSAQGNTGELFF.